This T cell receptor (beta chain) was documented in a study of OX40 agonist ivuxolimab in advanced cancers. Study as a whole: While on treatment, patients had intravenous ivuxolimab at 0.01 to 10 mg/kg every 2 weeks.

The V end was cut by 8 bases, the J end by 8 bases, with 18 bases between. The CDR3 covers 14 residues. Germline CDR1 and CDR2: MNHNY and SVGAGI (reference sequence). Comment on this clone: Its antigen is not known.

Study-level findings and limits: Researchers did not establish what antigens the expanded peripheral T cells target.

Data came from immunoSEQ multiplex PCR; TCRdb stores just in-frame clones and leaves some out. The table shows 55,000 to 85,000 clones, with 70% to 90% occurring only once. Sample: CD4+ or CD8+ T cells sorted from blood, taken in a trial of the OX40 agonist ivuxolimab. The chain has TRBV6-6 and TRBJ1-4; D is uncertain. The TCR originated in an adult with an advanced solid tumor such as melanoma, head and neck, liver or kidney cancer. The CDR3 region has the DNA TGTGCCAGCTCCATGGCCTCCCGGGAAGAAAAACTGTTTTTT. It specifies CASSMASREEKLFF.